This T cell receptor (beta chain) is from a study of PD-1 blockade in classical Hodgkin lymphoma. Notes on the study in general: Patients excluded were those beginning nivolumab under 1 year after ASCT. According to reports, newly diagnosed patients had lower baseline TCR diversity than healthy donors, and relapsed/refractory patients had lower baseline TCR diversity still.

The assay was immunoSEQ multiplex PCR, and TCRdb's table has in-frame clones only and misses some. The top ten clones hold approximately 3.3% of a sample with 24,000 or so clones, about 70% of them seen once. Turning to this clone: No antigen is known for it.

CDR3 length: 14 residues. V shed 5 bases and J 8 bases; nucleotides not matched to a gene: 6. The V gene's germline CDR1 is ENHRY and CDR2 SYGVKD. Brentuximab vedotin exposure varied among the patients, all of whom had relapsed after autologous stem cell transplantation. The TCR comes from a human donor with classical Hodgkin lymphoma. The chain is built from TRBV10-3 and TRBJ2-1, with 10 positions matching TRBD2. Source: peripheral blood mononuclear cells (PBMCs), taken at baseline. The CDR3 region is CAISTSGVIDEQFF. The CDR3 bases are TGTGCCATCAGTACTAGCGGGGTAATTGATGAGCAGTTCTTC.